This T cell receptor (beta chain) was captured in a study of graft-versus-host responses after intestinal transplantation. Study as a whole: Transplantation in recipients was multivisceral, liver-intestinal, or isolated intestinal. Among the recipients, all got anti-thymocyte globulin induction and then tacrolimus and steroids for 2 to 3 years.

Comments on this clone: Its specificity is unknown.

Germline V gene data show CDR1 as SNHLY and CDR2 as FYNNEI. Unmatched junction bases numbered 5, after V lost 3 bases and J lost 1 base. The CDR3 has 16 residues. TCRdb's table, derived via immunoSEQ multiplex PCR, lists solely in-frame clones and lacks some. The sample includes approximately 60,000 clones, 85% to 95% of them seen just once. The clonotype was recovered from a human donor who was the organ donor for an intestinal transplant. The chain uses TRBV2 and TRBJ2-1; 8 nucleotides line up with TRBD1. Sequenced here: unstimulated CD8+ T cells sorted from spleen or lymph node cells, sampled before transplant. The CDR3 spells CASSDETGASYNEQFF. CDR3 in DNA: TGTGCCAGCAGTGACGAGACAGGGGCGTCCTACAATGAGCAGTTCTTC.